The sequence of this TCR beta chain was determined in a study of T-cell memory formation after mild COVID-19. TCRdb called the 5' RACE reads again in MiXCR, with one record for every CDR3 protein. This table has about 390,000 distinct CDR3 sequences, around 21% appearing once. Concerning this clonotype itself: Its antigen is not identified.

Study-level points and caveats: Clones that contracted from day 15 to 85 had balanced CD4/CD8; later expanders were CD4+ biased.

Sequenced: PBMCs or a T cell subset sorted from them (not recorded which). This receptor was taken from an adult woman who had mild COVID-19 (a few samples of this study predate the infection). Cell type and time point are not known.

CDR3: CASSVFLADEAFF. The CDR3 DNA is TGTGCCAGCAGCGTATTTCTGGCGGATGAAGCTTTCTTT. This chain connects TRBV9 to TRBJ1-1; D remains ambiguous. Trimming cost V 1 base and J 7 bases, with 11 bases left between them. This CDR3 is 13 amino acids long. The germline V gene encodes CDR1 SGDLS and CDR2 YYNGEE.